This entry is about one T cell receptor beta chain. Its antigen is unknown. These data belong to a study of cytomegalovirus exposure and HLA in healthy donors. Findings and limits, study-wide: As a later analysis revealed, the rate of TCR association differed by HLA locus, with DRB1 most and HLA-C fewest.

Researchers ran the PCR with 60 Vbeta and 13 Jbeta primers. Produced via immunoSEQ multiplex PCR; TCRdb's table is partial and in-frame only. The sample has about 200,000 clones, around 75% seen once. V dropped 4 bases and J dropped 6 bases, with 18 bases sitting between them. This CDR3 has 16 amino acids. Germline V CDR1 and CDR2: PRHDT, FYEKMQ (reference sequence). The chain combines TRBV13 with TRBJ2-2; D ambiguous. Sample: PBMCs. The TCR was taken from a male donor in good health and CMV-seropositive. CDR3 DNA: TGTGCCAGCAGCTGGCCCCACAGAAAAGAAGCCGGGGAGCTGTTTTTT. Residues: CASSWPHRKEAGELFF.